The sequence of this T cell receptor beta chain was determined in a study of blood T cell repertoires in COVID-19. In the study overall: The cDNA or gDNA used as material had been derived from T cells, B-cell-depleted T cells, or PBMCs.

Germline V gene sequence: CDR1 SEHNR, CDR2 FQNEAQ (reference sequence). The CDR3 is 15 amino acids. V gave up 1 base and J gave up 0 bases, with 9 bases separating them. Assay used: immunoSEQ multiplex PCR; TCRdb lists only in-frame clones, some missing. Among hundreds of thousands of clones listed, roughly 86% were seen once. Participants were aged roughly 18 to 90 years, lived in roughly 25 US areas, and enrolled virtually. The study assigned cohorts using participant-reported clinical history. Exposed participants encountered a COVID-19 case during the 2 weeks preceding study entry. The TCR was taken from a woman aged 45 to 65 who had been exposed to COVID-19. Sequenced sample: PBMCs or T cells enriched from blood (not recorded which). The rearrangement links TRBV7-9 to TRBJ2-5; maybe TRBD1 (5 bases). CDR3 DNA: TGTGCCAGCAGCTTAGTGGGGCTGAACCAAGAGACCCAGTACTTC. It yields the protein CASSLVGLNQETQYF.